Shown below are 21 T cell receptor beta chains from a single sample sequenced in a study of vaccination and CD4 T cells after COVID-19. At the Johns Hopkins FTIC core, DNA taken from cultured CD4+ T cells was sequenced by way of the Oncomine TCR Beta short-read assay. TCRdb reanalysed the PCR reads using MiXCR and keeps one entry per CDR3 protein. The sample includes approximately 17,000 distinct CDR3 sequences, 60% to 80% of them seen just once. Antigens of these TCRs are unknown. Treatment specified: roughly 10-day PBMC culture with coronavirus spike peptide pools or control peptides (ViraFEST assay). Sequencing was carried out using CD4+ T cells from blood, cultured in vitro. These TCRs come from a human donor who had recovered from COVID-19.

This clonotype came up once. The chain recombines TRBV27 with TRBJ1-1; D might be TRBD1 (5 bases). Germline CDR1 reads MNHEY; CDR2 reads SMNVEV (reference sequence). Trimming removed 2 bases from V and 3 bases from J, with 16 bases in between. This CDR3 spans 16 amino acids. CDR3 loop: CASSLEPGQGDTEAFF. The CDR3 DNA sequence: TGTGCCAGCAGTTTAGAGCCCGGGCAGGGAGACACTGAAGCTTTCTTT.

This chain links TRBV19 with TRBJ1-2, with D possibly matching TRBD1 (5 bases). Germline V gene data show CDR1 as LNHDA and CDR2 as SQIVND (reference sequence). This CDR3 comprises 12 residues. The ends were cut back, 9 bases at V and 6 bases at J, with 14 bases in the middle. Written as DNA, the CDR3 is TGTGCCAGCAGACAAGTAGGGGATGGCTACACCTTC. Protein sequence: CASRQVGDGYTF.

This chain joins TRBV10-3 and TRBJ1-2; perhaps TRBD1 as D (5 bases). Looked up from germline, CDR1 is ENHRY and CDR2 is SYGVKD. The CDR3 has 12 residues. The germline V and J ends were trimmed by 3 bases and 7 bases, with 9 bases remaining between them. The CDR3 coding sequence is TGTGCCATCAGTGACAGGGAGGGTGGCTACACCTTC. Translating it yields CAISDREGGYTF.

V usage is TRBV20-1 and J usage is TRBJ1-5; 10 bases agree with TRBD1. Per germline, CDR1 DFQATT and CDR2 SNEGSKA (reference sequence). The CDR3 covers 14 residues. Losses at the gene ends were 1 base for V and 7 bases for J; bases not matched to a gene: 4. The CDR3 region is CSARVGTGEQPQHF. In DNA form, the CDR3 reads TGCAGTGCTAGAGTCGGGACAGGGGAGCAGCCCCAGCATTTT.

This clonotype was detected only a few times. The chain joins TRBV27 to TRBJ1-6, with TRBD1 identical over 8 bases. The germline CDR1 and CDR2 sequences are MNHEY and SMNVEV (reference sequence). The CDR3 length is 13 residues. The ends lost 6 bases at V and 7 bases at J; junction bases unmatched: 2. As DNA, the CDR3 is TGTGCCAGCAGCTGGACAGGGAATTCACCCCTCCACTTT. The encoded protein is CASSWTGNSPLHF.

The rearrangement joins TRBV7-6 to TRBJ1-2, with D tentatively TRBD1 (6 bases). Germline CDR1 reads SGHVS; CDR2 reads FNYEAQ. V lost 5 bases and J 4 bases, leaving 14 bases between the germline ends. The CDR3 consists of 14 residues. As DNA, the CDR3 is TGTGCCAGCAGCGCAACAGGGCCGACCTATGGCTACACCTTC. It codes for CASSATGPTYGYTF.

The chain joins TRBV6-4 to TRBJ2-3; no reliable D call. CDR1 is MRHNA, CDR2 SNTAGT, per germline. This CDR3 is 14 amino acids long. Trimming stripped 2 bases from V and 2 bases from J, with 8 bases between. The CDR3, as DNA: TGTGCCAGCAGTGACGAGGCCTCCACAGATACGCAGTATTTT. It codes for CASSDEASTDTQYF.

The chain carries TRBV12-3 or TRBV12-4 and TRBJ2-6; a possible D gene is TRBD2 (6 bases). The CDR3 has 15 residues. V shed 4 bases and J shed 0 bases, with 7 bases lying between them. The CDR3 nucleotides read TGTGCCAGCAGTTCGCGGGACTCTGGGGCCAACGTCCTGACTTTC. Translated: CASSSRDSGANVLTF.

CDR3 loop: CASSLSGTLKGNSPLHF. The CDR3 DNA is TGTGCCAGCAGTTTATCGGGGACCCTTAAAGGGAATTCACCCCTCCACTTT. V and J are TRBV27 and TRBJ1-6; the D gene is possibly TRBD1 (5 bases). V lost 0 bases and J 7 bases, leaving 16 bases between the germline ends. The CDR3 runs 17 residues. Germline loops: CDR1 MNHEY, CDR2 SMNVEV (reference sequence).

The V call is TRBV28, the J call TRBJ1-2; D possibly corresponds to TRBD1 (5 bases). In germline, CDR1 is MDHEN, CDR2 SYDVKM. The CDR3 consists of 14 residues. V was clipped by 6 bases and J by 4 bases, with 15 bases between them. CDR3 sequence (DNA): TGTGCCAGCAGCCTAGTTCAGGGCACCTATGGCTACACCTTC. Translating it yields CASSLVQGTYGYTF.

The chain carries TRBV27 and TRBJ1-6; 7 bases match TRBD1. The CDR3 has 14 amino acids. From germline, CDR1 is MNHEY and CDR2 SMNVEV (reference sequence). V shed 3 bases, J shed 7 bases, and the junction held 3 bases outside the gene matches. The CDR3 sequence is CASSFRGSNSPLHF. The CDR3 DNA reads TGTGCCAGCAGTTTCAGGGGGTCGAATTCACCCCTCCACTTT.

V gene TRBV5-4 combines with J gene TRBJ2-2; TRBD1 matches at 8 bases. CDR3 length: 15 residues. Germline V gene sequence: CDR1 SGHNT, CDR2 YYREEE (reference sequence). J lost 5 bases, V lost 1 base, and 4 bases had no gene match. The CDR3: CASSLIGQGTGELFF. In DNA, the CDR3 is TGTGCCAGCAGCTTGATAGGACAGGGTACCGGGGAGCTGTTTTTT. Full variable domain (rest looked up from reference TRBV5-4 and TRBJ2-2): ETGVTQSPTHLIKTRGQQVTLRCSSQSGHNTVSWYQQALGQGPQFIFQYYREEENGRGNFPPRFSGLQFPNYSSELNVNALELDDSALYLCASSLIGQGTGELFFGEGSRLTVL.

The chain joins TRBV11-2 to TRBJ1-6; a weak D match, TRBD1 (6 bases). The CDR3 is 15 residues long. Deletions cut 7 bases from V and 8 bases from J, with 18 bases between. CDR1 SGHAT and CDR2 FQNNGV come from the germline V gene. CDR3: CASTPTGGAYSPLHF. As DNA, the CDR3 is TGTGCCAGCACTCCCACCGGGGGCGCATATTCACCCCTCCACTTT.

The chain links TRBV19 to TRBJ1-1, with unresolved D. Germline V gene sequence: CDR1 LNHDA, CDR2 SQIVND (reference sequence). The V end lost 0 bases, the J end lost 1 base, and 15 bases lay between the germline ends. The length of the CDR3 is 17 residues. The CDR3 DNA reads as TGTGCCAGTAGTATAGATCTATATGGTGGAGCGAACACTGAAGCTTTCTTT. Residues: CASSIDLYGGANTEAFF. Full variable domain (rest looked up from reference TRBV19 and TRBJ1-1): DGGITQSPKYLFRKEGQNVTLSCEQNLNHDAMYWYRQDPGQGLRLIYYSQIVNDFQKGDIAEGYSVSREKKESFPLTVTSAQKNPTAFYLCASSIDLYGGANTEAFFGQGTRLTVV.

The rearrangement joins TRBV4-1 to TRBJ2-3, with D tentatively TRBD1 or TRBD2 (5 bases each). CDR3 length equals 16 residues. Trimming took off 1 base at V and 0 bases at J, with 11 bases between the two ends. Germline V lookup: CDR1 MGHRA, CDR2 YSYEKL. CDR3 sequence reads: CASSQVGPTSTDTQYF. Written as DNA, the CDR3 is TGCGCCAGCAGCCAAGTGGGACCAACTAGCACAGATACGCAGTATTTT.

CDR3 bases: TGCAGTGCCACACTCAAGGGGGGGGACACTGAAGCTTTCTTT. Translated: CSATLKGGDTEAFF. The chain combines TRBV20-1 with TRBJ1-1; D is possibly TRBD1 (6 bases). Germline assignment: CDR1 DFQATT and CDR2 SNEGSKA (reference sequence). Deletions cut 6 bases from V and 3 bases from J, with 17 bases between. The length of the CDR3 is 14 residues.

The chain couples TRBV4-1 to TRBJ1-2; D gene ambiguous. V dropped 5 bases and J dropped 3 bases, with 10 bases sitting between them. Per the germline V gene, CDR1 is MGHRA and CDR2 is YSYEKL. This CDR3 has 13 amino acids. The CDR3 loop reads CASSVSGYYGYTF. For the CDR3, the DNA is TGCGCCAGCAGCGTGTCGGGGTACTATGGCTACACCTTC.

The CDR3 reads CATNSPDRGSGANVLTF. In nucleotides, the CDR3 is TGTGCCACCAATTCGCCGGACAGGGGCTCTGGGGCCAACGTCCTGACTTTC. The chain uses TRBV24-1 and TRBJ2-6; 9 bases are shared with TRBD1. Trimming took 8 bases from V and 0 from J; bases not matched to a gene: 7. Germline V gene data show CDR1 as KGHDR and CDR2 as SFDVKD. This CDR3 comprises 17 residues.

The V and J genes are TRBV11-3 and TRBJ1-6; D perhaps matches TRBD1 (6 bases). The germline CDR1 and CDR2 sequences are SGHNT and YENEEA. V was trimmed by 1 base and J by 6 bases, leaving 13 bases between them. The CDR3 contains 16 residues. DNA of the CDR3: TGTGCCAGCAGCTTAGTCATACAGGGTGGTAATTCACCCCTCCACTTT. As protein: CASSLVIQGGNSPLHF.

The J gene is TRBJ2-7, the V gene TRBV7-2; unclear D gene. V was cut by 1 base and J by 4 bases, with 11 bases left in between. This CDR3 is 14 amino acids long. Germline CDR1 SGHTA, CDR2 FQGNSA. DNA of the CDR3: TGTGCCAGCAGCTTAGGTCCGTTGGGGTACGAGCAGTACTTC. Encoded protein: CASSLGPLGYEQYF.

The chain recombines TRBV5-8 with TRBJ2-3; weak D call: TRBD2 (5 bases). Germline V CDR1 and CDR2: SGHTS, YDEGEE. The CDR3 length is 13 residues. V was pared by 1 base and J by 3 bases, with 6 bases between. CDR3 DNA: TGTGCCAGCAGCTTGTCGGGAACAGATACGCAGTATTTT. It specifies CASSLSGTDTQYF.